These T cell receptor beta chains were read from a single sample in a study of T cell clonotyping in hematopoietic cell transplantation. Assay used: immunoSEQ multiplex PCR; TCRdb lists only in-frame clones, some missing. Among about 15,000 clones listed, 80% to 90% were seen once. The starting material was PBMCs, obtained 100 days after allogeneic stem cell transplant. These receptors came from a male patient aged 45-59 years who had an allogeneic stem cell transplant from an unrelated donor, so T cells may come from the graft donor. Some clones in this sample may be carry-over from other donors' samples. Both conserved end residues are part of each CDR3. The D gene is left open where the match is weak. Expanded clones are given a class, and other clones once, few, many or no size at all.

DNA: TGTGCCAGCAGTGAACGGGTCGATCAGGGCAGGCGAGCTTTCTTT; CDR3: CASSERVDQGRRAFF; J: TRBJ1-1; V: TRBV25-1; size: -; D: -
DNA: TGTGCCAGCAGCCAGGGACAGGGCGGCAATCAGCCCCAGCATTTT; CDR3: CASSQGQGGNQPQHF; J: TRBJ1-5; V: TRBV6-5; size: -; D: TRBD1
DNA: TGTGCCAGCAGGCCACGGGACAGGGGACTTTATAGCAATCAGCCCCAGCATTTT; CDR3: CASRPRDRGLYSNQPQHF; J: TRBJ1-5; V: TRBV2; size: -; D: TRBD1
DNA: TGTGCCAGCAGTGTCCAGCGGGGGGGCCCGGCCGGGGAGCTGTTTTTT; CDR3: CASSVQRGGPAGELFF; J: TRBJ2-2; V: TRBV2; size: once; D: TRBD2
DNA: TGCAGCGTTGAAGTTAGTAAGCGGGCCGGGGAGCTGTTTTTT; CDR3: CSVEVSKRAGELFF; J: TRBJ2-2; V: TRBV29-1; size: -; D: -
DNA: TGTGCCAGCAGCCCGGGACTGGAAGAGACCCAGTACTTC; CDR3: CASSPGLEETQYF; J: TRBJ2-5; V: TRBV7-8; size: -; D: -
DNA: TGTGCCAGCAGTCGAAACACTGAAGCTTTCTTT; CDR3: CASSRNTEAFF; J: TRBJ1-1; V: TRBV27; size: -; D: -
DNA: TGCGCCAGCAGCCAAGTCAGGGGTTCCTACGAGCAGTACTTC; CDR3: CASSQVRGSYEQYF; J: TRBJ2-7; V: TRBV4-1; size: -; D: -
DNA: TGTGCCAGCAGCTTGGGGGGACAGGGAAATGAAAAACTGTTTTTT; CDR3: CASSLGGQGNEKLFF; J: TRBJ1-4; V: TRBV5-4; size: -; D: TRBD1
DNA: TGCGCCAGCAGCTTTGCGGGCGAAGCGGGAGGTGCTTCACCCCTCCACTTT; CDR3: CASSFAGEAGGASPLHF; J: TRBJ1-6; V: TRBV5-1; size: -; D: -
DNA: TGCAGTGCCACCCAGGGTCATGAGCAGTTCTTC; CDR3: CSATQGHEQFF; J: TRBJ2-1; V: TRBV20-1; size: few; D: -
DNA: TGTGCCAGCAGTCTCCGACAGGGGGCAGATACGCAGTATTTT; CDR3: CASSLRQGADTQYF; J: TRBJ2-3; V: TRBV27; size: -; D: TRBD1